The source of this T cell receptor (beta chain) is a study of T cells in Graves' hyperthyroidism and ophthalmopathy. Germline V CDR1 and CDR2: SGHRS, YFSETQ. The CDR3 has 14 residues. Germline trimming cut 5 bases from V and 4 bases from J; bases unmatched to any gene: 5. TCR beta CDR3 regions were amplified from RNA. A first-round RT-PCR of the TCR CDR3 used the HTBI primer set. TCRdb analysed the multiplex PCR reads with MiXCR anew, one entry per CDR3 protein. The sample consists of roughly 400,000 distinct CDR3 sequences, 15% to 18% of them appearing once. In this sample, this clonotype turned up many times.

This receptor was identified in a woman younger than 35 with Graves' hyperthyroidism that later progressed to Graves' ophthalmopathy. The specimen was blood. The chain employs TRBV5-1 and TRBJ1-2; 10 bases map to TRBD1. The CDR3 DNA reads TGCGCCAGCAGGGAACGGACAGGGGGCTATGGCTACACCTTC. Protein sequence: CASRERTGGYGYTF.